What follows describes a single T cell receptor beta chain. Its specificity is unknown. Sequenced by immunoSEQ multiplex PCR; TCRdb stores in-frame clones only, minus some. This table has roughly 200,000 clones, about 93% appearing once. The CDR3 runs 15 residues. Germline lookup yields CDR1 MNHNY and CDR2 SVGAGI (reference sequence). V was clipped by 6 bases and J by 5 bases; unmatched bases: 12. The sample belongs to a study of T cell responses to AZD1222 COVID-19 vaccine. Study-level points and caveats: Increased Spike-specific TCR breadth and depth were observed after two AZD1222 doses. Repertoire sampling occurred only after the peak T cell response.

This TCR was recovered from an adult in good health. The chain carries TRBV6-6 and TRBJ2-7; 8 bases align to TRBD2. The specimen was peripheral blood, collected on day 0 of MenACWY control vaccination. The CDR3 spells CASSPRGGARNEQYF. The CDR3 DNA is TGTGCCAGCAGCCCACGGGGGGGGGCGCGGAACGAGCAGTACTTC.